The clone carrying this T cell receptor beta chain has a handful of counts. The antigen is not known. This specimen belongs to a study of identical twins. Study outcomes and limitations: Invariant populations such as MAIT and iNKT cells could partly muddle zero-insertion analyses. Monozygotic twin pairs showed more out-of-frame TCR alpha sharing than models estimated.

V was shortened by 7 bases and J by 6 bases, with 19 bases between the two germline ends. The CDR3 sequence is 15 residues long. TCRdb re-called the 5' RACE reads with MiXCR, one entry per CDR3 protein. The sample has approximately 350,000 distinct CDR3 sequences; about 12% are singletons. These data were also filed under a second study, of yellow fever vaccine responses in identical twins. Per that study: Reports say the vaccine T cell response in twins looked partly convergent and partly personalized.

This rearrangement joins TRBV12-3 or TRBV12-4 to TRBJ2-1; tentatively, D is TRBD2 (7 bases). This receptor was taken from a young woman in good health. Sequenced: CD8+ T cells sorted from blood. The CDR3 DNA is TGTGCCAGCAATCCCGGAGGGGGGGCCACCAATGAGCAGTTCTTC. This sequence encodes CASNPGGGATNEQFF.